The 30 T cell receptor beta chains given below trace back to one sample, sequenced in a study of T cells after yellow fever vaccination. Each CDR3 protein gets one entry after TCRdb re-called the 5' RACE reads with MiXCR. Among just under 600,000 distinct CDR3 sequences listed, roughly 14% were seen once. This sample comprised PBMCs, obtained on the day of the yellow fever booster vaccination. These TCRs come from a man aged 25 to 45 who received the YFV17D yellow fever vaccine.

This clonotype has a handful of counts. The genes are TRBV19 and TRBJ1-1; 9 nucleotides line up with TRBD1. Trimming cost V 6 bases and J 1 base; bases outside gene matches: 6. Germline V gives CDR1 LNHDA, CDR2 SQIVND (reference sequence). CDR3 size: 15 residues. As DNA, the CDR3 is TGTGCCAGTAGCCCACAGGGGGCGTGGAACACTGAAGCTTTCTTT. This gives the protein CASSPQGAWNTEAFF.

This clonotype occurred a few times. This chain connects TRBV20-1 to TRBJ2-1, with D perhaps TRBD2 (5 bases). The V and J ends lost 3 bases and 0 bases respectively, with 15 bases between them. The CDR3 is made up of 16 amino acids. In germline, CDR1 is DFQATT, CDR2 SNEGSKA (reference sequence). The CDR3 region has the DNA TGCAGTGCTAGTACCGGAGCGGCCAGCTCCTACAATGAGCAGTTCTTC. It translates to CSASTGAASSYNEQFF.

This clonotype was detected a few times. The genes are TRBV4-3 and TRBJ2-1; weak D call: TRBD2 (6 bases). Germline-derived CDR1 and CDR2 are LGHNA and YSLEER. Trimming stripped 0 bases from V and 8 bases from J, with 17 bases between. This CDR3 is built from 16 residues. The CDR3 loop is CASSQELPGLGYEQFF. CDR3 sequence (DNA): TGCGCCAGCAGCCAAGAACTTCCGGGACTGGGTTATGAGCAGTTCTTC.

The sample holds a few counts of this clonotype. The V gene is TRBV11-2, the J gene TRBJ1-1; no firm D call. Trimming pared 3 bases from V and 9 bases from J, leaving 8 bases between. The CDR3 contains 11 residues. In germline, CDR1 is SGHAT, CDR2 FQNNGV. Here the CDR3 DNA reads TGTGCCAGCAGCTTCGCTAAGAAAGCTTTCTTT. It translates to CASSFAKKAFF.

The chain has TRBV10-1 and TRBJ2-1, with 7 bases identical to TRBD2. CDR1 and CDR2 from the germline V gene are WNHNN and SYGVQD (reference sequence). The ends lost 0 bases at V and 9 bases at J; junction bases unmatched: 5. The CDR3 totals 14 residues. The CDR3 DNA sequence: TGCGCCAGCAGTGAGTCGAGACTAGCCGGTGAGCAGTTCTTC. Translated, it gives CASSESRLAGEQFF.

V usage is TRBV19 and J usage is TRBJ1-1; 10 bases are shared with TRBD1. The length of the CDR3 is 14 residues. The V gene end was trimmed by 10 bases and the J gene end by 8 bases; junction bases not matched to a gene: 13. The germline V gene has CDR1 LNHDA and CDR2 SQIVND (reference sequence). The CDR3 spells CATDSRDRGTEAFF. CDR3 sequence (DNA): TGTGCCACCGACTCCCGGGACAGGGGAACGGAAGCTTTCTTT. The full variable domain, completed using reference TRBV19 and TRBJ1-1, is DGGITQSPKYLFRKEGQNVTLSCEQNLNHDAMYWYRQDPGQGLRLIYYSQIVNDFQKGDIAEGYSVSREKKESFPLTVTSAQKNPTAFYLCATDSRDRGTEAFFGQGTRLTVV.

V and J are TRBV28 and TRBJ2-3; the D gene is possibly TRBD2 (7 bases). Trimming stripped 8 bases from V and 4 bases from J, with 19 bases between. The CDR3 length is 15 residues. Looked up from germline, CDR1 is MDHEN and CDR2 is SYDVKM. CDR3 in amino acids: CASVVGAGAPDTQYF. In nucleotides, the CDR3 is TGTGCCAGCGTCGTGGGGGCGGGGGCACCAGATACGCAGTATTTT.

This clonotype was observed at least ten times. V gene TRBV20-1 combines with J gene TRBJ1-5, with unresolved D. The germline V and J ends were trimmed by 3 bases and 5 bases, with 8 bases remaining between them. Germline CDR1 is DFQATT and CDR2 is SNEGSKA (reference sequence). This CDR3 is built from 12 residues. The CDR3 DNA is TGCAGTGCTAGCAACGGTGATCAGCCCCAGCATTTT. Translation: CSASNGDQPQHF.

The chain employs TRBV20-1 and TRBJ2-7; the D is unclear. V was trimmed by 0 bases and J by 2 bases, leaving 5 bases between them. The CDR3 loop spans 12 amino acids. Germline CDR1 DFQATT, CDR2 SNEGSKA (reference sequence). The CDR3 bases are TGCAGTGCTAGAGACCCAACCTACGAGCAGTACTTC. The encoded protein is CSARDPTYEQYF.

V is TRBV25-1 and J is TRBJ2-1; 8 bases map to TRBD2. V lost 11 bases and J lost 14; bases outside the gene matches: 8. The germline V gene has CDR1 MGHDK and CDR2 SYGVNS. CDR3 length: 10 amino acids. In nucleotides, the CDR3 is TGTGCCTCGGGGACTAGGGCAGAGTTCTTC. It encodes CASGTRAEFF.

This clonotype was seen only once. CDR3 sequence: CSATSSTPNYGYTF. For the CDR3, the DNA is TGCAGTGCCACCTCTTCGACTCCAAACTATGGCTACACCTTC. The chain employs TRBV20-1 and TRBJ1-2; D not certain. The V end lost 6 bases, the J end lost 2 bases, and 16 bases lay between the germline ends. The CDR3 runs to 14 residues. Germline V gives CDR1 DFQATT, CDR2 SNEGSKA (reference sequence).

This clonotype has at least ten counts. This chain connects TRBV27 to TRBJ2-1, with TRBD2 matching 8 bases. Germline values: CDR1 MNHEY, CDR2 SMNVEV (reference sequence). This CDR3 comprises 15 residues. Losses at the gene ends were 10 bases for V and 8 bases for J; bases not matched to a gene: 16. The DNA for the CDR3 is TGTGCCATACTGCTTTTGGTAGCGGGACGCCATGAGCAGTTCTTC. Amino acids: CAILLLVAGRHEQFF.

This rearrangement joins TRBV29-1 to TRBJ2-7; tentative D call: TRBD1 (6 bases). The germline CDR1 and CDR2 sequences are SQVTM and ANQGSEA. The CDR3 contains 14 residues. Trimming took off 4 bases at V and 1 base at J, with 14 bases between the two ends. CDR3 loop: CSVVRSGVSYEQYF. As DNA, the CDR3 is TGCAGCGTTGTGCGGTCAGGGGTTTCCTACGAGCAGTACTTC.

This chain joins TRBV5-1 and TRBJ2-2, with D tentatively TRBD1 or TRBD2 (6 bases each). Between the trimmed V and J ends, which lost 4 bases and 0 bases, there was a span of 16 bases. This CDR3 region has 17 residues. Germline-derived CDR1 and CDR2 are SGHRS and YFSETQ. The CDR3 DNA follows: TGCGCCAGCAGCGAAGTGGGGGGCCAGTCGAACACCGGGGAGCTGTTTTTT. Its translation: CASSEVGGQSNTGELFF.

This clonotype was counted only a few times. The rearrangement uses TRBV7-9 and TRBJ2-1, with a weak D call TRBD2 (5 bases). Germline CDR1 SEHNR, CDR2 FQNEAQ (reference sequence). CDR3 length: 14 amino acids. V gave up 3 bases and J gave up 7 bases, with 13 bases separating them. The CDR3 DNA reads TGTGCCAGCAGCTTTCGGACTGTCCCAAATGAGCAGTTCTTC. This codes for CASSFRTVPNEQFF.

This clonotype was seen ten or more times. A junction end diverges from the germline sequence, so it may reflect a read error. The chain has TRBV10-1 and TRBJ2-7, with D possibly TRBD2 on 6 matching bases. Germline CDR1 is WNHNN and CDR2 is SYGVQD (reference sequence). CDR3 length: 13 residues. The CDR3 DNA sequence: TGTGCCAGCAGTGAAAGCGGGTCCTACGAGCAGTACTTC. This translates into CASSESGSYEQYF.

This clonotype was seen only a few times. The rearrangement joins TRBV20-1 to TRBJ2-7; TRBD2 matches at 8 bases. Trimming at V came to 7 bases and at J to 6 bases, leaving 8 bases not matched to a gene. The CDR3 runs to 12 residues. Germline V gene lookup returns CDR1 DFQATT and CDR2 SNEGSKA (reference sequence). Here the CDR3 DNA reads TGCAGTGGCCAAGCGGGAGACCTCGAGCAGTACTTC. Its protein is CSGQAGDLEQYF.

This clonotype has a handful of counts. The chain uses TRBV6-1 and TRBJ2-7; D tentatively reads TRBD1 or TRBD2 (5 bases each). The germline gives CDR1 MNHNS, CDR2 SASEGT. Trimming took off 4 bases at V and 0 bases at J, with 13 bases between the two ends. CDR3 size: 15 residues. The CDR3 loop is CASSGTGLGSYEQYF. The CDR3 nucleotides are TGTGCCAGCAGTGGTACAGGACTCGGCTCCTACGAGCAGTACTTC.

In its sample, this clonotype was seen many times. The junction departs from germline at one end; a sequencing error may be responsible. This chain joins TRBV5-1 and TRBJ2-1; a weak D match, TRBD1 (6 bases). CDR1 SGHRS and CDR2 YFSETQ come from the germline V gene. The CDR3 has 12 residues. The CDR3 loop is CASSFRGNEQFF. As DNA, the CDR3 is TGTGCCAGCAGTTTCAGGGGAAATGAGCAGTTCTTC.

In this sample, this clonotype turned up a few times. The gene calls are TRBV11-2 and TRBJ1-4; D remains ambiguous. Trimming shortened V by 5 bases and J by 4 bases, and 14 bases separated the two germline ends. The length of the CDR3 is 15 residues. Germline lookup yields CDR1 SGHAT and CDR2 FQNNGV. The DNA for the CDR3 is TGTGCCAGCAGCCCACTGTGGCGGAATAATGAAAAACTGTTTTTT. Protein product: CASSPLWRNNEKLFF. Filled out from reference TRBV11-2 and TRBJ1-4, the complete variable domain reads EAGVAQSPRYKIIEKRQSVAFWCNPISGHATLYWYQQILGQGPKLLIQFQNNGVVDDSQLPKDRFSAERLKGVDSTLKIQPAKLEDSAVYLCASSPLWRNNEKLFFGSGTQLSVL.

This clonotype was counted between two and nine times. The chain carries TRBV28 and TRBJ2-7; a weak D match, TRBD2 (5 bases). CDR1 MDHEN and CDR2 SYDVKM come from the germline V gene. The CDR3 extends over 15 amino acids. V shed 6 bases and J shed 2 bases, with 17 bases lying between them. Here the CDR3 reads CASSSPARVAYEQYF. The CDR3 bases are TGTGCCAGCAGCTCCCCGGCGAGGGTAGCCTACGAGCAGTACTTC.

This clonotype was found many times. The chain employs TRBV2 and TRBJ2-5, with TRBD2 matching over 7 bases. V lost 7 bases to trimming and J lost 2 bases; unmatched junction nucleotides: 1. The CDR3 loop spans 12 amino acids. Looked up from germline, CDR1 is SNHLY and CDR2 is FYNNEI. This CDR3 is CASKGGQETQYF. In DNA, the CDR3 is TGTGCCAGCAAGGGAGGGCAAGAGACCCAGTACTTC.

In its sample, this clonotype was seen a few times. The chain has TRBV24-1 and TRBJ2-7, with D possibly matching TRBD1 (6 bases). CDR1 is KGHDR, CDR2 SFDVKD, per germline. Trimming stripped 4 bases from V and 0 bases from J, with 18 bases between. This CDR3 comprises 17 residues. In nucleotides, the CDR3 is TGTGCCACCAGTGACACCCAAGACAGGCTAGCCTCCTACGAGCAGTACTTC. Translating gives CATSDTQDRLASYEQYF.

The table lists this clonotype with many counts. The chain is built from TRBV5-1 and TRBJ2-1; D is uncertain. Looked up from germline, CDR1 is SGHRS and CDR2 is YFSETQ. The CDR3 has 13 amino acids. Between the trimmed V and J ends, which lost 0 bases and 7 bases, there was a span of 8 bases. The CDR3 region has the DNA TGCGCCAGCAGCTTGGCAATGCGGAATGAGCAGTTCTTC. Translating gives CASSLAMRNEQFF.

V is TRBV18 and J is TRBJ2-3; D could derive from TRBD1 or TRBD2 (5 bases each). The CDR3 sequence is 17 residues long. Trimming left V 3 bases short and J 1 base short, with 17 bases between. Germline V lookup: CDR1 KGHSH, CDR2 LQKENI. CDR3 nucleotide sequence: TGTGCCAGCTCACCCTCCGTGGGCAGGGACGGCACAGATACGCAGTATTTT. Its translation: CASSPSVGRDGTDTQYF.

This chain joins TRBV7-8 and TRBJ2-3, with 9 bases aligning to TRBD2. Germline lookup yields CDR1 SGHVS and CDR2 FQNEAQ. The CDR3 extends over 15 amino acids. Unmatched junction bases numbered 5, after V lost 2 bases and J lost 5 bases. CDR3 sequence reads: CASSLKAGGLDTQYF. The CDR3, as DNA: TGTGCCAGCAGCTTAAAAGCGGGAGGATTAGATACGCAGTATTTT.

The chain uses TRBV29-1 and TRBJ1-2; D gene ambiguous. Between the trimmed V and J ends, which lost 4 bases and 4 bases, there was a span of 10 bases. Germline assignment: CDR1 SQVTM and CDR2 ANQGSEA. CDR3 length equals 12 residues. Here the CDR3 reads CSVVTGVYGYTF. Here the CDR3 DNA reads TGCAGCGTTGTGACCGGGGTCTATGGCTACACCTTC.

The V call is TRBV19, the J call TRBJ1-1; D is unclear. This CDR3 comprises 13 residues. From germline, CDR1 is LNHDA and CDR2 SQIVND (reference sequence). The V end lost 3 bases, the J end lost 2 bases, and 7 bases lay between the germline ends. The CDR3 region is CASSIAFNTEAFF. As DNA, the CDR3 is TGTGCCAGTAGTATTGCGTTTAACACTGAAGCTTTCTTT.

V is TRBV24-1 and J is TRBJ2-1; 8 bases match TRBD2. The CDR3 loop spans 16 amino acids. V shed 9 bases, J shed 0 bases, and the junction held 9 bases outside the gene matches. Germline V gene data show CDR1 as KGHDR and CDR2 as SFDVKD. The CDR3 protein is CATAGGSRSSYNEQFF. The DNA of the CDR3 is TGTGCCACCGCGGGAGGTTCTAGGAGCTCCTACAATGAGCAGTTCTTC.

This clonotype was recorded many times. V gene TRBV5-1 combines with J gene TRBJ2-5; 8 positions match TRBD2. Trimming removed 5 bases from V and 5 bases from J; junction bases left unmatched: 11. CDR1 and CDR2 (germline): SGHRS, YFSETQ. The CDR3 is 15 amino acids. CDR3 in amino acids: CASRYTGLVSETQYF. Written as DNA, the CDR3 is TGCGCCAGCAGATACACGGGACTAGTCTCGGAGACCCAGTACTTC.